The 18 T cell receptor beta chains listed next were all sequenced from one sample in a study of blood T cell repertoires in COVID-19. The table came from immunoSEQ multiplex PCR; TCRdb's copy has only in-frame clones and leaves some out. The repertoire holds 100,000 to 120,000 clones, with around 76% as singletons. The sequenced material came from peripheral blood. These receptors were taken from a woman aged 80 or older with acute or convalescent COVID-19.

The chain recombines TRBV3-1 (or the pseudogene TRBV3-2) with TRBJ1-2; the D gene is possibly TRBD1 (5 bases). This CDR3 comprises 14 residues. With 0 bases removed from V and 7 bases from J, the gap between germline ends came to 12 bases. The germline gives CDR1 LGHDT, CDR2 YNNKEL (reference sequence). Here the CDR3 DNA reads TGTGCCAGCAGCCAAGAACTCAGGGAAGGTGGCTACACCTTC. Translating gives CASSQELREGGYTF.

The CDR3 region has the DNA TGTGCCAGTTCGGGCGGGACAGGGAACTATGGCTACACCTTC. This gives the protein CASSGGTGNYGYTF. V usage is TRBV19 and J usage is TRBJ1-2, with 9 bases aligning to TRBD1. Germline V gene lookup returns CDR1 LNHDA and CDR2 SQIVND (reference sequence). The V and J ends lost 8 bases and 2 bases, in that order; junction bases with no gene match: 6. This CDR3 has 14 residues.

This clone has just one count. The genes are TRBV19 and TRBJ1-5, with 7 bases aligning to TRBD1. CDR1 is LNHDA and CDR2 is SQIVND in the germline V gene (reference sequence). CDR3 length: 16 amino acids. The J segment lost 2 bases and the V segment lost 0 bases, leaving 4 bases of the junction unmatched. As DNA, the CDR3 is TGTGCCAGTAGTATAGATAGCGGGACAGGCAATCAGCCCCAGCATTTT. Protein: CASSIDSGTGNQPQHF.

This chain connects TRBV10-2 to TRBJ1-5; TRBD1 matches 7 bases. CDR3 size: 14 residues. Germline lookup yields CDR1 WSHSY and CDR2 SAAADI. Germline trimming cut 2 bases from V and 7 bases from J; bases unmatched to any gene: 5. CDR3 nucleotides: TGCGCCAGCAGTGAGAGAGGGGGCGGGCAGCCCCAGCATTTT. Protein product: CASSERGGGQPQHF.

The genes are TRBV7-3 and TRBJ2-3; 9 bases line up with TRBD2. Germline CDR1 and CDR2: SGHTA and FQGTGA. This CDR3 contains 15 residues. Trimming cost V 5 bases and J 2 bases; bases outside gene matches: 5. CDR3 sequence: CASSLSGGYTDTQYF. CDR3 nucleotides: TGTGCCAGCAGCCTTAGCGGGGGCTACACAGATACGCAGTATTTT.

This rearrangement joins TRBV4-1 to TRBJ2-3; the D gene is possibly TRBD2 (6 bases). The V and J ends lost 1 base and 4 bases respectively, with 12 bases between them. This CDR3 contains 15 residues. The germline V gene has CDR1 MGHRA and CDR2 YSYEKL. Here the CDR3 reads CASSQAGDVADTQYF. CDR3 coding DNA: TGCGCCAGCAGCCAAGCGGGAGATGTAGCAGATACGCAGTATTTT.

This clone has at least ten counts. The chain employs TRBV5-4 and TRBJ2-3, with TRBD1 matching 10 bases. CDR1 and CDR2 (germline): SGHNT, YYREEE (reference sequence). With V trimmed by 4 bases and J by 1 base, 3 bases remained unmatched. The CDR3 spans 15 residues. The CDR3 sequence is CASSPGQGRTDTQYF. Written as DNA, the CDR3 is TGTGCCAGCAGCCCGGGACAGGGGCGCACAGATACGCAGTATTTT.

The rearrangement links TRBV11-2 to TRBJ2-1; D remains ambiguous. CDR1 is SGHAT, CDR2 FQNNGV, per germline. V gave up 6 bases and J gave up 3 bases, with 9 bases separating them. The length of the CDR3 is 13 residues. In DNA form, the CDR3 reads TGTGCCAGCAGACGGAGATTCTACAATGAGCAGTTCTTC. Translating it yields CASRRRFYNEQFF.

In its sample, this clone was seen a few times. V usage is TRBV6-5 and J usage is TRBJ1-3; D is unresolved. Looked up from germline, CDR1 is MNHEY and CDR2 is SVGAGI. Trimming cost V 6 bases and J 0 bases, with 9 bases left between them. The CDR3 extends over 14 amino acids. The chain's CDR3 is CASRPGSSGNTIYF. The CDR3 bases are TGTGCCAGCAGGCCCGGGAGCTCTGGAAACACCATATATTTT.

The chain combines TRBV5-1 with TRBJ2-5; the match to TRBD1 covers 9 bases. The germline CDR1 and CDR2 sequences are SGHRS and YFSETQ. This CDR3 is built from 15 residues. With V trimmed by 4 bases and J by 1 base, 5 bases remained unmatched. The CDR3 sequence is CASSAGQGLQETQYF. CDR3 coding DNA: TGCGCCAGCAGCGCAGGACAGGGGCTCCAAGAGACCCAGTACTTC.

The chain carries TRBV5-6 and TRBJ2-7, with D unresolved. Per the germline V gene, CDR1 is SGHDT and CDR2 is YYEEEE. V was clipped by 2 bases and J by 0 bases, with 12 bases between them. This CDR3 is 15 amino acids long. The CDR3 reads CASSFGGQSSYEQYF. CDR3 DNA sequence: TGTGCCAGCAGCTTCGGTGGGCAGAGCTCCTACGAGCAGTACTTC.

In nucleotides, the CDR3 is TGCGCCAGCAGCCAGTCCCAGGGGGACGACTATGGCTACACCTTC. Encoded protein: CASSQSQGDDYGYTF. The V gene is TRBV4-1, the J gene TRBJ1-2; 7 bases agree with TRBD1. This CDR3 is built from 15 residues. V was clipped by 3 bases and J by 3 bases; unmatched bases: 7. Germline V lookup: CDR1 MGHRA, CDR2 YSYEKL.

Written as DNA, the CDR3 is TGTGCCAGCATGGGGGCGGTTTACAATGAGCAGTTCTTC. The encoded protein is CASMGAVYNEQFF. The rearrangement uses TRBV6-5 and TRBJ2-1, with D perhaps matching TRBD1 (6 bases). Germline values: CDR1 MNHEY, CDR2 SVGAGI. This CDR3 region has 13 residues. V was cut by 7 bases and J by 4 bases, with 11 bases left in between.

The chain combines TRBV6-5 with TRBJ1-5, with TRBD1 matching 8 bases. After removal of 2 bases from V and 4 bases from J, the junction contained 4 bases not matched to a gene. The CDR3 runs to 15 residues. The germline gives CDR1 MNHEY, CDR2 SVGAGI. The CDR3 sequence is CASSYAQGENQPQHF. The CDR3 bases are TGTGCCAGCAGTTACGCACAGGGGGAAAATCAGCCCCAGCATTTT.

This clone has a handful of counts. This rearrangement joins TRBV7-2 to TRBJ1-6, with 7 bases matching TRBD1. Germline V gene lookup returns CDR1 SGHTA and CDR2 FQGNSA. J lost 10 bases, V lost 1 base, and 4 bases had no gene match. The CDR3 is 14 amino acids. In DNA, the CDR3 is TGTGCCAGCAGCTTAGGACAGGGCTACTCACCCCTCCACTTT. It specifies CASSLGQGYSPLHF.

This chain connects TRBV6-5 to TRBJ2-1; 7 bases are shared with TRBD1. The CDR3 extends over 15 amino acids. Germline trimming cut 8 bases from V and 6 bases from J; bases unmatched to any gene: 13. The germline CDR1 and CDR2 sequences are MNHEY and SVGAGI. The CDR3 bases are TGTGCCAGCCCAAGAGGGCAGGGGGTATTCAATGAGCAGTTCTTC. As protein: CASPRGQGVFNEQFF.

The chain recombines TRBV28 with TRBJ2-7; 7 nucleotides match TRBD2. This CDR3 has 16 residues. V trimming: 4 bases; J trimming: 1 base; junction bases outside the gene matches: 10. Germline CDR1 and CDR2: MDHEN and SYDVKM. The CDR3 DNA reads TGTGCCAGCAGTTCTCCCAGGGAGGGAGGATCCTACGAGCAGTACTTC. Amino acids: CASSSPREGGSYEQYF.

J is TRBJ2-1 and V is TRBV30; TRBD1 matches at 8 bases. The length of the CDR3 is 14 residues. V was clipped by 5 bases and J by 7 bases; unmatched bases: 10. The germline V gene encodes CDR1 GTSNPN and CDR2 SVGIG (reference sequence). CDR3 sequence: CAWATGARGNEQFF. In nucleotides, the CDR3 is TGTGCCTGGGCGACAGGGGCGAGGGGTAATGAGCAGTTCTTC.